The following is a TCR beta chain sequence with its context. What it binds is not known. J gave up 5 bases and V 1 base, and 6 bases lay outside the gene matches. Looked up from germline, CDR1 is SQVTM and CDR2 is ANQGSEA. The CDR3 covers 14 residues. This sample was taken from a study of cytomegalovirus exposure and HLA in healthy donors. Findings and limits, study-wide: At a 0.05 false discovery rate, a later analysis found some 17,000 TCR beta sequences to be associated with HLA alleles. Investigators reported fewer than 200 TCR beta chains as tied to cytomegalovirus. TCR beta V- and J-gene trimming, according to a later analysis, was linked to a missense DCLRE1C variant.

The PCR employed 60 Vbeta primers together with 13 Jbeta primers. Original analysis: Tens of millions of unique TCR beta chains, roughly 11 million of them shared, were counted by a later analysis. Clones were read by immunoSEQ multiplex PCR, and TCRdb kept only the in-frame ones, dropping some. Clone size and the V and J calls come from that table; the DNA yielded D and trimming. The sample lists around 120,000 clones; 80% were seen once. Sequencing input: PBMCs. This clonotype was sampled from a male donor in good health and CMV-seronegative. This chain joins TRBV29-1 and TRBJ1-1, with 8 bases aligning to TRBD1. CDR3 region: CSVEVAGGWTEAFF. The CDR3, as DNA: TGCAGCGTTGAAGTGGCAGGGGGCTGGACTGAAGCTTTCTTT.